One and the same sample provided the 20 T cell receptor beta chains below, sequenced in a study of blood T cell repertoires in COVID-19. This table comes from immunoSEQ multiplex PCR, and its TCRdb copy is limited to in-frame clones, with some not included. This table has about 220,000 clones, more than 75% appearing once. The sequencing input was peripheral blood. These receptors all stem from a human donor in a cohort sampled during active COVID-19.

The rearrangement links TRBV4-1 to TRBJ2-7; 7 bases agree with TRBD1. There are 15 residues in the CDR3. J was trimmed by 1 base and V by 5 bases; bases with no gene match: 8. Per germline, CDR1 MGHRA and CDR2 YSYEKL. The chain's CDR3 is CASSARQGESYEQYF. CDR3 DNA sequence: TGCGCCAGCAGCGCTCGACAGGGCGAATCCTACGAGCAGTACTTC.

This clone was detected a few times. V usage is TRBV5-6 and J usage is TRBJ1-2, with D maybe TRBD1 (6 bases). The CDR3 totals 14 residues. Trimming pared 5 bases from V and 3 bases from J, leaving 14 bases between. Germline V gene sequence: CDR1 SGHDT, CDR2 YYEEEE. The CDR3: CASRAMGAHYGYTF. The CDR3 bases are TGTGCCAGCAGGGCCATGGGGGCACACTATGGCTACACCTTC.

The chain links TRBV7-2 to TRBJ2-1; D call uncertain. CDR3 length: 15 amino acids. Trimming removed 5 bases from V and 0 bases from J, with 11 bases in between. CDR1 is SGHTA and CDR2 is FQGNSA in the germline V gene. For the CDR3, the DNA is TGTGCCAGCAGCGAAGTCGGTGGCTCCTACAATGAGCAGTTCTTC. Its translation: CASSEVGGSYNEQFF.

This clone came up once. The CDR3 bases are TGCGCCAGCAGCTCGGACCAGGGGAACACTGAAGCTTTCTTT. Residues: CASSSDQGNTEAFF. The genes are TRBV5-1 and TRBJ1-1, with D perhaps TRBD1 (5 bases). The V and J ends lost 3 bases and 1 base respectively, with 10 bases between them. Germline CDR1 and CDR2: SGHRS and YFSETQ. This CDR3 is built from 14 residues.

The V and J genes are TRBV11-2 and TRBJ2-2; 8 nucleotides line up with TRBD1. CDR3 size: 15 residues. Germline-derived CDR1 and CDR2 are SGHAT and FQNNGV. After removal of 4 bases from V and 7 bases from J, the junction contained 8 bases not matched to a gene. The CDR3 nucleotides are TGTGCCAGCAGCTCTGGACAGGGATGGAGCGGGGAGCTGTTTTTT. Translated: CASSSGQGWSGELFF.

The rearrangement joins TRBV28 to TRBJ1-5; TRBD1 might be the D (5 bases). The germline V gene has CDR1 MDHEN and CDR2 SYDVKM. V was clipped by 7 bases and J by 0 bases, with 10 bases between them. CDR3 length: 14 amino acids. Here the CDR3 reads CASKTQVSNQPQHF. The CDR3 DNA reads TGTGCCAGCAAAACACAGGTTAGCAATCAGCCCCAGCATTTT.

This chain links TRBV18 with TRBJ1-5; perhaps TRBD1 as D (5 bases). The ends were cut back, 1 base at V and 5 bases at J, with 12 bases in the middle. The CDR3 consists of 15 residues. Looked up from germline, CDR1 is KGHSH and CDR2 is LQKENI. Here the CDR3 DNA reads TGTGCCAGCTCACCACTAGGGACTTCCTATCAGCCCCAGCATTTT. Translating gives CASSPLGTSYQPQHF.

J is TRBJ2-3 and V is TRBV29-1, with D hard to call. The germline V gene encodes CDR1 SQVTM and CDR2 ANQGSEA. This CDR3 is 11 amino acids long. Trimming left V 7 bases short and J 2 bases short, with 7 bases between. The CDR3: CSGRNTDTQYF. CDR3 nucleotide sequence: TGCAGCGGGAGAAACACAGATACGCAGTATTTT.

This clone occurred once. The chain uses TRBV27 and TRBJ2-1; 8 bases match TRBD2. Germline CDR1 reads MNHEY; CDR2 reads SMNVEV (reference sequence). The V and J ends lost 8 bases and 6 bases, in that order; junction bases with no gene match: 6. The CDR3 totals 13 residues. CDR3 region: CASRGLVINEQFF. The CDR3 DNA follows: TGTGCCAGCCGGGGACTAGTAATCAATGAGCAGTTCTTC.

This rearrangement joins TRBV14 to TRBJ2-3; TRBD1 matches 8 bases. The J segment lost 3 bases and the V segment lost 3 bases, leaving 8 bases of the junction unmatched. Germline-derived CDR1 and CDR2 are SGHDN and FVKESK. This CDR3 contains 16 residues. CDR3 nucleotide sequence: TGTGCCAGCAGCCACAGGGGGCGTATTTGGACAGATACGCAGTATTTT. As protein: CASSHRGRIWTDTQYF. Full variable domain (outside the CDR3, taken from reference TRBV14 and TRBJ2-3): EAGVTQFPSHSVIEKGQTVTLRCDPISGHDNLYWYRRVMGKEIKFLLHFVKESKQDESGMPNNRFLAERTGGTYSTLKVQPAELEDSGVYFCASSHRGRIWTDTQYFGPGTRLTVL.

This chain links TRBV18 with TRBJ2-2, with D perhaps matching TRBD1 (6 bases). V shed 6 bases and J shed 4 bases, with 12 bases lying between them. This CDR3 is 14 amino acids long. Germline values: CDR1 KGHSH, CDR2 LQKENI. CDR3 sequence: CASSQGGSTGELFF. The DNA of the CDR3 is TGTGCCAGCTCGCAAGGGGGTTCCACCGGGGAGCTGTTTTTT.

This sequence joins TRBV5-4 and TRBJ1-3; D gene ambiguous. The CDR3 is 13 residues long. Trimming shortened V by 4 bases and J by 9 bases, and 14 bases separated the two germline ends. Germline lookup yields CDR1 SGHNT and CDR2 YYREEE (reference sequence). CDR3 coding DNA: TGTGCCAGCAGCCAAATCTCTGACTTCACCATATATTTT. Translation: CASSQISDFTIYF.

The V and J genes are TRBV5-1 and TRBJ1-2; perhaps TRBD1 as D (6 bases). V lost 0 bases and J lost 0, with 12 bases in between. The CDR3 is 16 residues long. Germline V gene data show CDR1 as SGHRS and CDR2 as YFSETQ. The CDR3 sequence: CASSLGNRAANYGYTF. As DNA, the CDR3 is TGCGCCAGCAGCTTGGGGAACAGGGCGGCTAACTATGGCTACACCTTC.

This clone is medium-sized by share. The same CDR3 arises from other DNA sequences in this sample as well. This rearrangement joins TRBV10-3 to TRBJ1-3, with a weak D call TRBD1 (6 bases). The CDR3 sequence is 13 residues long. Looked up from germline, CDR1 is ENHRY and CDR2 is SYGVKD. V lost 6 bases and J 0 bases, leaving 6 bases between the germline ends. The CDR3 loop reads CAIRDSSGNTIYF. The DNA for the CDR3 is TGTGCCATCAGGGACAGCTCTGGAAACACCATATATTTT.

The V gene is TRBV19, the J gene TRBJ2-5, with TRBD2 matching over 10 bases. Germline CDR1 LNHDA, CDR2 SQIVND (reference sequence). This CDR3 has 14 amino acids. The V gene end was trimmed by 5 bases and the J gene end by 5 bases; junction bases not matched to a gene: 5. In DNA, the CDR3 is TGTGCCAGTAGTGCGGCTAGCGGGGGCGAGACCCAGTACTTC. This codes for CASSAASGGETQYF.

The rearrangement joins TRBV29-1 to TRBJ2-2; TRBD1 is a possible D gene (6 bases). V was trimmed by 1 base and J by 0 bases, leaving 9 bases between them. The germline V gene has CDR1 SQVTM and CDR2 ANQGSEA. CDR3 length: 15 amino acids. The CDR3 is CSVEVRQANTGELFF. The CDR3, as DNA: TGCAGCGTTGAAGTTCGACAGGCGAACACCGGGGAGCTGTTTTTT.

The J gene is TRBJ2-5, the V gene TRBV19; tentative D call: TRBD1 (6 bases). V shed 5 bases and J shed 0 bases, with 19 bases lying between them. The CDR3 spans 17 residues. Per germline, CDR1 LNHDA and CDR2 SQIVND (reference sequence). In nucleotides, the CDR3 is TGTGCCAGTAGTTTGTACGGGGCCAGGGGAGACCAAGAGACCCAGTACTTC. It is translated as CASSLYGARGDQETQYF. The whole variable domain, remainder taken from reference TRBV19 and TRBJ2-5, is DGGITQSPKYLFRKEGQNVTLSCEQNLNHDAMYWYRQDPGQGLRLIYYSQIVNDFQKGDIAEGYSVSREKKESFPLTVTSAQKNPTAFYLCASSLYGARGDQETQYFGPGTRLLVL.

The chain employs TRBV9 and TRBJ2-7; TRBD1 matches at 8 bases. This CDR3 contains 14 residues. The ends lost 4 bases at V and 3 bases at J; junction bases unmatched: 6. Germline CDR1 reads SGDLS; CDR2 reads YYNGEE. As DNA, the CDR3 is TGTGCCAGCAGCCCAAGGACAGGGAACTACGAGCAGTACTTC. It yields the protein CASSPRTGNYEQYF.

The chain uses TRBV28 and TRBJ1-5; D remains ambiguous. V lost 2 bases to trimming and J lost 1 base, with 3 bases between them. This CDR3 spans 13 amino acids. CDR1 MDHEN and CDR2 SYDVKM come from the germline V gene. CDR3 bases: TGTGCCAGCAGTTTACTCAGCAATCAGCCCCAGCATTTT. It is translated as CASSLLSNQPQHF.

The chain combines TRBV7-2 with TRBJ1-1; tentative D call: TRBD1 (6 bases). The CDR3 spans 14 residues. Per germline, CDR1 SGHTA and CDR2 FQGNSA. V was trimmed by 3 bases and J by 1 base, leaving 9 bases between them. Written as DNA, the CDR3 is TGTGCCAGCAGCTTCTTGGGACAGAACACTGAAGCTTTCTTT. Protein product: CASSFLGQNTEAFF.